The 16 T cell receptor beta chains reported below all come from one sample, sequenced in a study of blood T cell repertoires in COVID-19. Using immunoSEQ multiplex PCR, the repertoire was profiled, and TCRdb retains in-frame clones only, with some absent. The sample yields 150,000 to 200,000 clones, 80% to 90% seen once. The material sequenced was peripheral blood. The receptors originated from a woman of 80 years or more with COVID-19, enrolled during active disease.

V gene TRBV7-9 combines with J gene TRBJ1-1; perhaps TRBD1 as D (5 bases). The CDR3 consists of 13 residues. Germline-derived CDR1 and CDR2 are SEHNR and FQNEAQ (reference sequence). Trimming took 0 bases from V and 6 from J, leaving 8 bases between them. The CDR3 sequence: CASSLAGVAEAFF. DNA for the CDR3: TGTGCCAGCAGCTTAGCAGGGGTGGCTGAAGCTTTCTTT.

The chain has TRBV29-1 and TRBJ2-1; 8 nucleotides line up with TRBD1. Trimming removed 6 bases from V and 3 bases from J; junction bases left unmatched: 7. Per the germline V gene, CDR1 is SQVTM and CDR2 is ANQGSEA. The CDR3 runs to 14 residues. CDR3 bases: TGCAGCGTCGACCCGACAGGGGACTACAATGAGCAGTTCTTC. Amino acids: CSVDPTGDYNEQFF.

The J gene is TRBJ2-3, the V gene TRBV9; TRBD2 agrees at 8 bases. Trimming took 6 bases from V and 2 from J; bases not matched to a gene: 8. In germline, CDR1 is SGDLS, CDR2 YYNGEE. This CDR3 region has 15 residues. The CDR3 spells CASNTAGGLTDTQYF. The CDR3 nucleotides read TGTGCCAGCAATACGGCGGGAGGACTCACAGATACGCAGTATTTT.

This clone was observed a few times. The chain employs TRBV29-1 and TRBJ2-1; 11 nucleotides align to TRBD1. Germline V gives CDR1 SQVTM, CDR2 ANQGSEA. This CDR3 region has 14 residues. V lost 6 bases, J lost 8 bases, and 9 bases stayed unmatched. CDR3 loop: CSVDGTGGEYEQFF. In DNA form, the CDR3 reads TGCAGCGTGGACGGGACAGGGGGAGAGTATGAGCAGTTCTTC.

This rearrangement joins TRBV13 to TRBJ2-2, with 8 bases fitting TRBD1. Germline-derived CDR1 and CDR2 are PRHDT and FYEKMQ (reference sequence). The J segment lost 7 bases and the V segment lost 5 bases, leaving 6 bases of the junction unmatched. CDR3 size: 14 residues. The CDR3, as DNA: TGTGCCAGCAGCCGACAGGGGCAAGTCGGGGAGCTGTTTTTT. Its protein product is CASSRQGQVGELFF.

The chain carries TRBV6-5 and TRBJ2-2; a weak D match, TRBD2 (5 bases). V lost 6 bases and J lost 7, with 15 bases in between. The CDR3 contains 14 residues. Germline assignment: CDR1 MNHEY and CDR2 SVGAGI. CDR3 protein: CASSRPPAGGELFF. CDR3 nucleotide sequence: TGTGCCAGCAGCCGACCCCCCGCGGGCGGGGAGCTGTTTTTT.

The chain has TRBV25-1 and TRBJ2-1, with a tentative D call TRBD2 (5 bases). V was trimmed by 3 bases and J by 13 bases, leaving 13 bases between them. The CDR3 is made up of 12 amino acids. From germline, CDR1 is MGHDK and CDR2 SYGVNS. Here the CDR3 reads CASSEGSPRQFF. The CDR3 nucleotides read TGTGCCAGCAGTGAGGGGAGCCCCCGTCAGTTCTTC.

This chain connects TRBV28 to TRBJ2-4, with a possible D match to TRBD2 (6 bases). CDR1 is MDHEN, CDR2 SYDVKM, per germline. There are 16 residues in the CDR3. Between the trimmed V and J ends, which lost 5 bases and 0 bases, there was a span of 14 bases. The CDR3 loop is CASSVRDSRAKNIQYF. The CDR3 region has the DNA TGTGCCAGCAGTGTTCGGGACTCCAGAGCCAAAAACATTCAGTACTTC.

This clone came up once. This sequence joins TRBV18 and TRBJ2-1, with a weak D call TRBD1 (6 bases). The V gene lost 2 bases and the J gene lost 0 bases, with 11 bases spanning the gap. Germline V gene data show CDR1 as KGHSH and CDR2 as LQKENI. CDR3 length: 16 residues. Written as DNA, the CDR3 is TGTGCCAGCTCACCAACGGACAGTTCCTCCTACAATGAGCAGTTCTTC. It is translated as CASSPTDSSSYNEQFF.

This chain uses TRBV5-4 with TRBJ2-1; D ambiguous. The V gene's germline CDR1 is SGHNT and CDR2 YYREEE (reference sequence). The V gene lost 2 bases and the J gene lost 9 bases, with 12 bases spanning the gap. This CDR3 comprises 13 residues. The CDR3 DNA is TGTGCCAGCAGCTTAGCCGCCCTACCTGAGCAGTTCTTC. Its protein product is CASSLAALPEQFF. The variable domain in full, completed from reference TRBV5-4 and TRBJ2-1, reads ETGVTQSPTHLIKTRGQQVTLRCSSQSGHNTVSWYQQALGQGPQFIFQYYREEENGRGNFPPRFSGLQFPNYSSELNVNALELDDSALYLCASSLAALPEQFFGPGTRLTVL.

The chain employs TRBV7-9 and TRBJ2-7, with TRBD1 matching over 7 bases. Losses at the gene ends were 5 bases for V and 4 bases for J; bases not matched to a gene: 8. The V gene's germline CDR1 is SEHNR and CDR2 FQNEAQ (reference sequence). The length of the CDR3 is 14 residues. The CDR3 nucleotides are TGTGCCAGCAGCGTGACAGGGTCAGGGTACGAGCAGTACTTC. This encodes CASSVTGSGYEQYF.

The chain has TRBV4-2 and TRBJ1-2, with TRBD1 as a possible D gene (6 bases). Germline V gene sequence: CDR1 LGHNA, CDR2 YNFKEQ. The CDR3 length is 14 residues. Trimming cost V 1 base and J 8 bases, with 14 bases left between them. Here the CDR3 reads CASSQAFQGPGYTF. CDR3 sequence (DNA): TGTGCCAGCAGCCAAGCCTTCCAGGGGCCGGGCTACACCTTC.

About this clone: Other DNA variants within this sample encode the same CDR3. This chain joins TRBV28 and TRBJ2-3; 7 bases fit TRBD1. CDR1 is MDHEN and CDR2 is SYDVKM in the germline V gene. V was pared by 6 bases and J by 4 bases, with 4 bases of the junction left unmatched. The CDR3 has 13 amino acids. The CDR3 sequence is CASRRQGADTQYF. In nucleotides, the CDR3 is TGTGCCAGCAGGCGACAGGGCGCAGATACGCAGTATTTT.

This clone was found once. This chain uses TRBV11-3 with TRBJ1-4, with 8 positions matching TRBD1. Per germline, CDR1 SGHNT and CDR2 YENEEA. J was trimmed by 7 bases and V by 1 base; bases with no gene match: 8. The CDR3 is 16 amino acids. The DNA of the CDR3 is TGTGCCAGCAGCTTAGGGCGCGGGACAGGTACTGAAAAACTGTTTTTT. It specifies CASSLGRGTGTEKLFF.

This chain connects TRBV11-2 to TRBJ2-3; D gene ambiguous. Trimming took off 5 bases at V and 0 bases at J, with 6 bases between the two ends. The CDR3 runs to 13 residues. Germline assignment: CDR1 SGHAT and CDR2 FQNNGV. In nucleotides, the CDR3 is TGTGCCAGCAGCGCGACTAGCACAGATACGCAGTATTTT. The encoded protein is CASSATSTDTQYF.

The rearrangement uses TRBV29-1 and TRBJ2-1; 11 nucleotides line up with TRBD2. This CDR3 has 14 amino acids. Germline-derived CDR1 and CDR2 are SQVTM and ANQGSEA. V was clipped by 7 bases and J by 7 bases; unmatched bases: 9. This chain's CDR3 is CSAATSGSTNEQFF. Here the CDR3 DNA reads TGCAGCGCCGCAACTAGCGGGAGTACTAATGAGCAGTTCTTC.